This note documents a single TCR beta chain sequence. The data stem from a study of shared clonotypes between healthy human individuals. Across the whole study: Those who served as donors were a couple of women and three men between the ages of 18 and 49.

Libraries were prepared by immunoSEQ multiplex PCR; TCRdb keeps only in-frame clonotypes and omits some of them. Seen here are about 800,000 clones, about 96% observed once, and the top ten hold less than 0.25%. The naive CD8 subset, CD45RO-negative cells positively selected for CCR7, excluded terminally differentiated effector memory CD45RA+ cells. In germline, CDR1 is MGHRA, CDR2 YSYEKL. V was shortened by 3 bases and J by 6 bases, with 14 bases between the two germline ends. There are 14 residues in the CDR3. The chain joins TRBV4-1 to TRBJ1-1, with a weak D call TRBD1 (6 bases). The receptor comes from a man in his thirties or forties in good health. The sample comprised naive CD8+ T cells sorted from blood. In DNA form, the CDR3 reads TGCGCCAGCAGCCACGGTACAGGGAGACCTGAAGCTTTCTTT. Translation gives CASSHGTGRPEAFF.